This T cell receptor beta chain was captured in a study of T cell responses to AZD1222 COVID-19 vaccine. Here immunoSEQ multiplex PCR was the method, and the copy in TCRdb shows in-frame clones only, minus some. The repertoire has 65,000 to 85,000 clones, 70% to 90% of them found once; the top ten carry about an eighth. Germline V CDR1 and CDR2: SGHAT, FQNNGV. The CDR3 sequence is 16 residues long. Trimming took off 1 base at V and 6 bases at J, with 17 bases between the two ends. The specimen comprised peripheral blood, sampled on day 0 of AZD1222 vaccination. This chain links TRBV11-2 with TRBJ2-3; a weak D match, TRBD1 (5 bases). This TCR was recovered from an adult in good health. The CDR3 reads CASSLAGAGRTDTQYF. The CDR3, as DNA: TGTGCCAGCAGCTTAGCTGGGGCAGGGCGTACGGATACGCAGTATTTT.